The clone carrying this TCR beta chain was observed at least ten times. Its specificity is unknown. TCRdb fed the 5' RACE reads into MiXCR, producing one record per CDR3 protein. Among about 120,000 distinct CDR3 sequences listed, about 8.8% were seen once. The sample comes from a study of T cells after yellow fever vaccination. Study-wide results and limits: Most primary-vaccination clones reappeared after the booster (about 97% CD4, about 90% CD8). Abundant clonotypes from the bulk population could get into FACS-sorted repertoires as contaminants.

The germline V and J ends were trimmed by 4 bases and 3 bases, with 12 bases remaining between them. Germline values: CDR1 SEHNR, CDR2 FQNEAQ (reference sequence). The CDR3 has 15 residues. Sequenced material: CD8+ T cells sorted from PBMCs, taken on the day of the yellow fever booster vaccination. This chain joins TRBV7-9 and TRBJ2-2; D is perhaps TRBD2 (6 bases). The sequence came from a man younger than 35 who received the YFV17D yellow fever vaccine. CDR3 in DNA: TGTGCCAGCAGCTATCGGGACTCCTACACCGGGGAGCTGTTTTTT. Translated: CASSYRDSYTGELFF.